Listed below are T cell receptor beta chains from one sample, sequenced in a study of blood T cell repertoires in COVID-19. The protocol was immunoSEQ multiplex PCR, while the TCRdb copy is restricted to in-frame clones and leaves out a portion. The sample lists some 220,000 clones; 65% to 90% were seen once. The source material was peripheral blood. These receptors originate from a man between 50 and 59 years old with active or convalescent COVID-19. Both conserved end residues are part of each CDR3. The D gene is left open where the match is weak. Clone size, where shown, is once, few, many, or a class for clones that have expanded.

>once|TRBD2|TRBV7-8|TRBJ2-5
TGTGCCAGCAGCTTATTGCCCGGACACTGGACTAGCGGAAAAGAGACCCAGTACTTC
CASSLLPGHWTSGKETQYF
>NA|NA|TRBV6-2/TRBV6-3|TRBJ1-1
TGTGCCAGCAGTGTCGAAAGCCTCACTGAAGCTTTCTTT
CASSVESLTEAFF
>NA|NA|TRBV29-1|TRBJ2-2
TGCAGCGTTGAAGATCACCCAGTCAGGTCCGGGGAGCTGTTTTTT
CSVEDHPVRSGELFF
>NA|TRBD1|TRBV27|TRBJ1-5
TGTGCCAGCAGTTCTTGGTTTAGGGGGACAGGGGTTCGTCAGCCCCAGCATTTT
CASSSWFRGTGVRQPQHF
>once|NA|TRBV5-1|TRBJ2-3
TGCGCCAGCAGCTTAGGCGGGGCCAGCACAGATACGCAGTATTTT
CASSLGGASTDTQYF
>NA|TRBD1|TRBV7-6|TRBJ1-1
TGTGCCAGCAGCTTAATCGAGGTAGGGGGCGGGACTGAAGCTTTCTTT
CASSLIEVGGGTEAFF
>NA|TRBD2|TRBV6-2/TRBV6-3|TRBJ2-5
TGTGCCAGCAGTTACCCCGTGACGGTAGCGGGGGGTTTACAAGAGACCCAGTACTTC
CASSYPVTVAGGLQETQYF
>NA|TRBD2|TRBV3-1/TRBV3-2|TRBJ2-1
TGTGCCAGCAGCCAATTTAGCGGGAGTGAAAATGAGCAGTTCTTC
CASSQFSGSENEQFF
>NA|NA|TRBV5-1|TRBJ2-5
TGCGCCAGCCCCCCCCTTGGACAAGGAGAGACCCAGTACTTC
CASPPLGQGETQYF
>few|TRBD1|TRBV28|TRBJ1-6
TGTGCCAGCAGTCTTCCTACGGGACAGGCAAAAGGAAATTCACCCCTCCACTTT
CASSLPTGQAKGNSPLHF
>NA|NA|TRBV2|TRBJ1-2
TGTGCCAGCAGGCGGGTGTCAGATGGCTACACCTTC
CASRRVSDGYTF
>NA|NA|TRBV6-6|TRBJ1-3
TGTGCCAGCACACAACGGGAAAATGGAAACACCATATATTTT
CASTQRENGNTIYF
>NA|NA|TRBV20-1|TRBJ2-7
TGCAGTGCTAGAGATAACGAGCAGTACTTC
CSARDNEQYF
>NA|NA|TRBV13|TRBJ1-1
TGTGCCAGCACCGACGACTTAAACACTGAAGCTTTCTTT
CASTDDLNTEAFF
>NA|NA|TRBV27|TRBJ2-5
TGTGCCAGCAGTCCCACCGCTCACCACCGGGAAGTACAAGAGACCCAGTACTTC
CASSPTAHHREVQETQYF
>once|NA|TRBV10-3|TRBJ1-1
TGTGCCATCAGTGAGTACGGGGATGCCACTGAAGCTTTCTTT
CAISEYGDATEAFF